The 26 T cell receptor beta chains below all came from one sample that was sequenced in a study of breast tumors, draining lymph nodes, adjacent tissues. The lymph nodes were axillary draining lymph nodes from breast cancer patients. TCRdb passed the multiplex PCR reads through MiXCR, listing each CDR3 protein once. This sample yields about 120,000 distinct CDR3 sequences, of which 15% to 20% are seen a single time; over 3% belongs to the top ten. The specimen was axillary lymph node tissue. These receptors were obtained from a female donor with breast cancer. Some clones in this sample may be carry-over from other donors' samples.

This clonotype was observed at least ten times. The chain joins TRBV7-8 to TRBJ2-3; unclear D gene. Germline loops: CDR1 SGHVS, CDR2 FQNEAQ. The CDR3 extends over 13 amino acids. V lost 1 base to trimming and J lost 3 bases, with 5 bases between them. The CDR3: CASSLVVTDTQYF. As DNA, the CDR3 is TGTGCCAGCAGCTTAGTAGTGACAGATACGCAGTATTTT.

Concerning this clonotype itself: The junction departs from the called germline gene at one end, perhaps through a read error. The chain is built from TRBV7-3 and TRBJ2-6, with 8 positions matching TRBD2. CDR3 size: 18 residues. The germline V gene encodes CDR1 SGHTA and CDR2 FQGTGA. The CDR3 region is CASSWPRGDNSGADVLTF. In DNA, the CDR3 is TGTGCCAGCAGCTGGCCGCGGGGGGACAACTCTGGGGCCGACGTCCTGACTTTC.

As to this clonotype: It may be a read error: a sequence one base away is much more abundant. The rearrangement uses TRBV3-1 and TRBJ2-1, with TRBD2 matching 15 bases. The V and J ends lost 5 bases and 14 bases, in that order; junction bases with no gene match: 4. Germline V gives CDR1 LGHDT, CDR2 YNNKEL (reference sequence). The CDR3 runs 13 residues. CDR3 sequence (DNA): TGTGCCAGCAGCAATGGACTAGCGGGAGGGGAGTTCTTC. The encoded protein is CASSNGLAGGEFF.

This clonotype has at least ten counts. The V and J genes are TRBV7-9 and TRBJ1-4; D ambiguous. The CDR3 runs to 18 residues. Germline V gene sequence: CDR1 SEHNR, CDR2 FQNEAQ (reference sequence). Trimming stripped 4 bases from V and 7 bases from J, with 25 bases between. CDR3 residues: CASSWYTDPNLGGEKLFF. CDR3 bases: TGTGCCAGCAGCTGGTACACTGACCCAAACCTTGGTGGTGAAAAACTGTTTTTT.

On this clonotype itself: The final CDR3 position lacks the conserved phenylalanine or tryptophan, pointing to a likely read error. The J gene is TRBJ2-2, the V gene TRBV14; no clear D gene. The ends were cut back, 0 bases at V and 8 bases at J, with 13 bases in the middle. The germline CDR1 and CDR2 sequences are SGHDN and FVKESK. CDR3 size: 15 residues. Written as DNA, the CDR3 is TGTGCCAGCAGCCAAGATAGCCAGCTATTAGGGGAGCTGTTTCTT. Its translation is CASSQDSQLLGELFL.

This clonotype was found many times. The rearrangement uses TRBV10-3 and TRBJ2-1; weak D call: TRBD1 (5 bases). Germline V lookup: CDR1 ENHRY, CDR2 SYGVKD. The CDR3 extends over 12 amino acids. V shed 3 bases and J shed 12 bases, with 12 bases lying between them. In DNA, the CDR3 is TGTGCCATCAGTGACGAAGGGGTCAGGCAGTTCTTC. It specifies CAISDEGVRQFF.

This clonotype was seen a few times. The chain employs TRBV3-1 and TRBJ2-1; either TRBD1 or TRBD2 may fit D (5 bases each). The CDR3 sequence is 15 residues long. Germline lookup yields CDR1 LGHDT and CDR2 YNNKEL (reference sequence). The V end was cut by 5 bases, the J end by 9 bases, with 20 bases between. The CDR3 sequence: CASSWAGGGEGEQFF. The DNA for the CDR3 is TGTGCCAGCAGCTGGGCGGGTGGGGGAGAAGGTGAGCAGTTCTTC.

Turning to this clonotype: No conserved phenylalanine or tryptophan is present at the end of the CDR3, so a read error is the likely explanation. V is TRBV7-7 and J is TRBJ2-5; TRBD1 agrees at 7 bases. CDR1 SSHAT and CDR2 FNYEAQ come from the germline V gene (reference sequence). The CDR3 spans 15 residues. After removal of 5 bases from V and 2 bases from J, the junction contained 8 bases not matched to a gene. CDR3 sequence (DNA): TGTGCCAGCAGCCTAATACCGGGACAGCAAGAGACCCAGTACCTC. Amino acids: CASSLIPGQQETQYL.

Details on this clonotype: With a much larger clone just one base away, this may be a read error. The gene calls are TRBV7-8 and TRBJ2-1; D is unclear. The V end was cut by 8 bases, the J end by 12 bases, with 17 bases between. CDR1 is SGHVS, CDR2 FQNEAQ, per germline. The CDR3 loop spans 12 amino acids. In DNA, the CDR3 is TGTGCCAGCTCACACGCTGCTGGTGTGCAGTTCTTC. It translates to CASSHAAGVQFF.

This clonotype was picked up many times. The V and J genes are TRBV18 and TRBJ2-7, with TRBD2 matching 9 bases. The CDR3 totals 14 residues. V lost 3 bases to trimming and J lost 7 bases; unmatched junction nucleotides: 7. Germline V gene data show CDR1 as KGHSH and CDR2 as LQKENI. CDR3 amino acids: CASSPGTSRGEQYF. The CDR3 DNA is TGTGCCAGCTCACCTGGGACTAGCCGGGGGGAGCAGTACTTC.

The gene calls are TRBV6-4 and TRBJ2-1; 7 positions agree with TRBD2. Germline V lookup: CDR1 MRHNA, CDR2 SNTAGT. The CDR3 has 15 residues. V shed 1 base, J shed 3 bases, and the junction held 3 bases outside the gene matches. CDR3: CASSDWGGDYNEQFF. DNA for the CDR3: TGTGCCAGCAGTGACTGGGGGGGGGACTACAATGAGCAGTTCTTC.

This clonotype was found once. With a much larger clone just one base away, this may be a read error. The V gene is TRBV20-1, the J gene TRBJ2-4; 7 bases fit TRBD1. CDR3 length equals 11 residues. Germline lookup yields CDR1 DFQATT and CDR2 SNEGSKA (reference sequence). V lost 5 bases to trimming and J lost 16 bases; unmatched junction nucleotides: 11. The CDR3 loop is CSAFDRDRNYF. The CDR3 DNA is TGCAGTGCTTTTGACCGGGACAGAAACTACTTC.

This clonotype was observed a few times. The rearrangement joins TRBV11-2 to TRBJ2-4; D is perhaps TRBD1 or TRBD2 (5 bases each). V was cut by 5 bases and J by 8 bases, with 7 bases left in between. This CDR3 spans 11 amino acids. Germline lookup yields CDR1 SGHAT and CDR2 FQNNGV. CDR3 in DNA: TGTGCCAGCAGCCAGGGAGACATTCAGTACTTC. This codes for CASSQGDIQYF. The full variable domain, its missing parts supplied by reference TRBV11-2 and TRBJ2-4, is EAGVAQSPRYKIIEKRQSVAFWCNPISGHATLYWYQQILGQGPKLLIQFQNNGVVDDSQLPKDRFSAERLKGVDSTLKIQPAKLEDSAVYLCASSQGDIQYFGAGTRLSVL.

This clonotype was observed at least ten times. The chain couples TRBV24-1 to TRBJ2-3, with 7 positions matching TRBD2. V was clipped by 9 bases and J by 6 bases; unmatched bases: 8. This CDR3 spans 13 amino acids. The germline CDR1 and CDR2 sequences are KGHDR and SFDVKD. The DNA for the CDR3 is TGTGCCACCGCCCCGGGGGGTGGCGATACGCAGTATTTT. Its protein product is CATAPGGGDTQYF.

This clonotype was observed once. A read error may be the cause here, since a much bigger clone is one base away. This chain uses TRBV6-6 with TRBJ2-2, with D possibly being TRBD2 (6 bases). Germline V gives CDR1 MNHNY, CDR2 SVGAGI (reference sequence). The V and J ends lost 6 bases and 2 bases respectively, with 13 bases between them. This CDR3 has 15 amino acids. CDR3 amino acids: CASRDGGTNTGELFF. CDR3 bases: TGTGCCAGCAGGGATGGCGGGACCAACACCGGGGAGCTGTTTTTT.

The J gene is TRBJ1-4, the V gene TRBV12-3 or TRBV12-4, with unresolved D. The CDR3 consists of 14 residues. The ends were cut back, 5 bases at V and 3 bases at J, with 10 bases in the middle. The CDR3 reads CASSGTTPNEKLFF. CDR3 nucleotides: TGTGCCAGCAGTGGCACGACTCCTAATGAAAAACTGTTTTTT.

To note about this clonotype: At one end, the junction sequence differs from germline, possibly due to a read error. The J gene is TRBJ2-3, the V gene TRBV9; the match to TRBD2 covers 9 bases. Germline V gene lookup returns CDR1 SGDLS and CDR2 YYNGEE. This CDR3 is 16 amino acids long. This CDR3 reads CASSVGTSESTDTQCF. CDR3 DNA: TGTGCCAGCAGCGTAGGGACTAGCGAAAGCACGGATACGCAGTGTTTT.

This clonotype was detected ten times or more. V and J are TRBV28 and TRBJ1-6; D not certain. The CDR3 totals 13 residues. V gave up 8 bases and J gave up 14 bases, with 19 bases separating them. From germline, CDR1 is MDHEN and CDR2 SYDVKM. The CDR3 region is CASATWTGSALHF. CDR3 nucleotide sequence: TGTGCCAGCGCTACTTGGACGGGTTCGGCCCTCCACTTT.

This clonotype came up many times. The chain couples TRBV2 to TRBJ2-1; TRBD2 might be the D (5 bases). The germline V gene has CDR1 SNHLY and CDR2 FYNNEI. V was trimmed by 7 bases and J by 7 bases, leaving 17 bases between them. This CDR3 spans 14 amino acids. The CDR3 loop reads CASTSTTPGNEQFF. The CDR3 DNA is TGTGCCAGCACCTCCACGACCCCGGGGAATGAGCAGTTCTTC.

This clonotype has a count of ten or more. The V call is TRBV7-2, the J call TRBJ2-3; D is unresolved. CDR1 is SGHTA, CDR2 FQGNSA, per germline. Deletions cut 2 bases from V and 0 bases from J, with 9 bases between. The CDR3 contains 15 residues. The CDR3 here is CASSLLPISTDTQYF. In DNA, the CDR3 is TGTGCCAGCAGCTTACTGCCAATCAGCACAGATACGCAGTATTTT.

This clonotype was detected many times. The rearrangement uses TRBV11-2 and TRBJ1-2; no clear D. V was shortened by 3 bases and J by 8 bases, with 10 bases between the two germline ends. Per germline, CDR1 SGHAT and CDR2 FQNNGV. This CDR3 spans 12 amino acids. This chain's CDR3 is CASSFRRRGYTF. The CDR3, as DNA: TGTGCCAGCAGCTTTCGCAGAAGGGGCTACACCTTC.

Notes on this clonotype: This clone may be a read error of a much larger clone one base away. CDR3 nucleotide sequence: TGTGCCAGTACATCTCCGGGACAGGCTTCTAGCTATGGCTACACCTTC. It translates to CASTSPGQASSYGYTF. This chain joins TRBV19 and TRBJ1-2; TRBD1 matches 8 bases. The CDR3 length is 16 residues. The ends lost 7 bases at V and 4 bases at J; junction bases unmatched: 14. Germline V gene data show CDR1 as LNHDA and CDR2 as SQIVND (reference sequence). The variable domain in full, with the rest retrieved from reference TRBV19 and TRBJ1-2, is DGGITQSPKYLFRKEGQNVTLSCEQNLNHDAMYWYRQDPGQGLRLIYYSQIVNDFQKGDIAEGYSVSREKKESFPLTVTSAQKNPTAFYLCASTSPGQASSYGYTFGSGTRLTVV.

This clonotype was seen at least ten times. The chain is built from TRBV20-1 and TRBJ2-5; TRBD2 matches 11 bases. V lost 6 bases to trimming and J lost 0 bases; unmatched junction nucleotides: 6. The V gene's germline CDR1 is DFQATT and CDR2 SNEGSKA (reference sequence). CDR3 size: 15 residues. CDR3 loop: CSAGGLAANQETQYF. CDR3 DNA sequence: TGCAGTGCCGGGGGACTAGCGGCAAACCAAGAGACCCAGTACTTC.

Comments on this clonotype: It may be a read error: a sequence one base away is much more abundant. The chain couples TRBV4-1 to TRBJ2-1, with 9 nucleotides matching TRBD2. The CDR3 length is 15 residues. Germline-derived CDR1 and CDR2 are MGHRA and YSYEKL. Trimming at V came to 4 bases and at J to 10 bases, leaving 11 bases not matched to a gene. The DNA for the CDR3 is TGCGCCAGCAGCCCCATTGGCGGGGGGGTCGGGGAGCAGTTCTTC. This translates into CASSPIGGGVGEQFF.

The CDR3 reads CASSEKAGFIPEAFF. The CDR3 DNA sequence: TGCGCCAGCAGTGAGAAGGCGGGGTTTATCCCTGAAGCTTTCTTT. The V gene is TRBV10-2, the J gene TRBJ1-1; D gene unclear. Per the germline V gene, CDR1 is WSHSY and CDR2 is SAAADI. Trimming took off 2 bases at V and 6 bases at J, with 16 bases between the two ends. CDR3 size: 15 residues.

This clonotype was seen once. A much larger clone lies a single base off, so this may be a read error. The chain links TRBV6-1 to TRBJ1-5; no clear D. Per the germline V gene, CDR1 is MNHNS and CDR2 is SASEGT. The CDR3 contains 14 residues. CDR3 sequence reads: CAGSEEGGNQPQHF. CDR3 bases: TGTGCCGGCAGTGAAGAGGGCGGCAATCAGCCCCAGCATTTT.